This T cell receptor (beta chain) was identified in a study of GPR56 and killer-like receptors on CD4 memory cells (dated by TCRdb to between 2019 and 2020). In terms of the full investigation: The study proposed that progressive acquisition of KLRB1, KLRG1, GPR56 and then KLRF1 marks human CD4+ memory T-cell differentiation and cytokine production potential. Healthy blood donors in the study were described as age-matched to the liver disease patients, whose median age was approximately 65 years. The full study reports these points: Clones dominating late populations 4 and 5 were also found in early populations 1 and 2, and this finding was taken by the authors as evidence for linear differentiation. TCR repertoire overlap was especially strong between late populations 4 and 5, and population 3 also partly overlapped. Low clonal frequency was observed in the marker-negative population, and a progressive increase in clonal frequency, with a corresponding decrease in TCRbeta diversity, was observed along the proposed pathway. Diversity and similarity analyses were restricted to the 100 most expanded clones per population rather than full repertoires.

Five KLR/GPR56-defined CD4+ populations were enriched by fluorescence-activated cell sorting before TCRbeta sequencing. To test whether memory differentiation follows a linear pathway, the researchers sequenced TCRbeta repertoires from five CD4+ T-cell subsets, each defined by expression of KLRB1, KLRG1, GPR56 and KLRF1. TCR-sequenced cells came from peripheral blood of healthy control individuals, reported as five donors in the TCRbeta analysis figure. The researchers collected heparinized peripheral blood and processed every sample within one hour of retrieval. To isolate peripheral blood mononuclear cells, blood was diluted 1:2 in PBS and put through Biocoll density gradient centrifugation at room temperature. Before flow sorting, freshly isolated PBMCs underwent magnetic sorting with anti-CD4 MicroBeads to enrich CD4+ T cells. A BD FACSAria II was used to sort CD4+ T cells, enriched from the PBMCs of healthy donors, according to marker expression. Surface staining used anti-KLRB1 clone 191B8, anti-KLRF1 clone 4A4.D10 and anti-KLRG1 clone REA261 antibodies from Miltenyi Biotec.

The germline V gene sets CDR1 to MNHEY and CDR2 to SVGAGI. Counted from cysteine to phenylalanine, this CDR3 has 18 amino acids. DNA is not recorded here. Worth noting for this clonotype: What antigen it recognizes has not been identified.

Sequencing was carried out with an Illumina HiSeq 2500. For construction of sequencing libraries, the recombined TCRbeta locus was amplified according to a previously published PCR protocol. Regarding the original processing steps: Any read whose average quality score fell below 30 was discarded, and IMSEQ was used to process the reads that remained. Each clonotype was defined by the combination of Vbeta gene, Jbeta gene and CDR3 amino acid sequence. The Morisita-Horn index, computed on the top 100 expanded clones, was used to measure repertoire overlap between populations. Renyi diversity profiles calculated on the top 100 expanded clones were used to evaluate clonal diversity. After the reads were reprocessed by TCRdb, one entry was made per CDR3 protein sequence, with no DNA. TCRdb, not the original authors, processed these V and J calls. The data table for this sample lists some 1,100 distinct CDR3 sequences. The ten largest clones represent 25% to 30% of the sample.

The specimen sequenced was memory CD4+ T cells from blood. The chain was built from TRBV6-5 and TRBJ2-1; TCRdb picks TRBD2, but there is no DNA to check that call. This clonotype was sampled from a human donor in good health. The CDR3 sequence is CASGSSVWGLAGGNEQFF.